Below, 3 T cell receptor beta chains from the same sample are listed, as sequenced in a study of shared clonotypes between healthy human individuals. Produced via immunoSEQ multiplex PCR; TCRdb's table is partial and in-frame only. In the table there are approximately 2.3 million clones, approximately 95% of which are singletons. Sequencing was performed on naive CD4+ T cells from PBMCs. Sample subset: CD45RA+ positively selected. The receptors here all came from a man in his late teens or twenties in good health. Some clones in this sample may be carry-over from other donors' samples.

The chain uses TRBV5-1 and TRBJ1-1; D is perhaps TRBD1 (5 bases). The CDR3 consists of 13 residues. Germline V CDR1 and CDR2: SGHRS, YFSETQ. V was trimmed by 4 bases and J by 4 bases, leaving 11 bases between them. As DNA, the CDR3 is TGCGCCAGCAGCCGCCGGGGGGGCACTGAAGCTTTCTTT. Amino acids: CASSRRGGTEAFF.

This rearrangement joins TRBV28 to TRBJ2-3, with 10 nucleotides matching TRBD1. With V trimmed by 5 bases and J by 1 base, 6 bases remained unmatched. The CDR3 runs to 16 residues. Per the germline V gene, CDR1 is MDHEN and CDR2 is SYDVKM. The CDR3, as DNA: TGTGCCAGCAGTCCAGCCGGGACAGGGGGCACAGATACGCAGTATTTT. Amino acids: CASSPAGTGGTDTQYF. The whole variable domain, filled in from reference TRBV28 and TRBJ2-3, reads DVKVTQSSRYLVKRTGEKVFLECVQDMDHENMFWYRQDPGLGLRLIYFSYDVKMKEKGDIPEGYSVSREKKERFSLILESASTNQTSMYLCASSPAGTGGTDTQYFGPGTRLTVL.

The chain uses TRBV7-2 and TRBJ2-1, with TRBD2 identical over 11 bases. Germline V gene data show CDR1 as SGHTA and CDR2 as FQGNSA. V lost 0 bases and J lost 9; bases outside the gene matches: 13. The CDR3 covers 18 residues. The CDR3 loop is CASSLARGSSGRRVEQFF. CDR3 bases: TGTGCCAGCAGCTTAGCGCGGGGGTCTAGCGGGAGGCGAGTTGAGCAGTTCTTC.